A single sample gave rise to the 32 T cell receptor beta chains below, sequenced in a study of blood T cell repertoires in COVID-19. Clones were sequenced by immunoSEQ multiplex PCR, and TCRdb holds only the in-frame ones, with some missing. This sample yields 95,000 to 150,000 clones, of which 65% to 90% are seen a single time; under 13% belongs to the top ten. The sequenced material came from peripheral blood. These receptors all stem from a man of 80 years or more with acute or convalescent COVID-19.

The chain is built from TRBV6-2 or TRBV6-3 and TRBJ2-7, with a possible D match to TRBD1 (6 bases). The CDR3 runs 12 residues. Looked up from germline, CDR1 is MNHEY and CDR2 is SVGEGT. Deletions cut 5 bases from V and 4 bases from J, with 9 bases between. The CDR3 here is CASSGRGYEQYF. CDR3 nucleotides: TGTGCCAGCAGTGGCAGGGGTTACGAGCAGTACTTC.

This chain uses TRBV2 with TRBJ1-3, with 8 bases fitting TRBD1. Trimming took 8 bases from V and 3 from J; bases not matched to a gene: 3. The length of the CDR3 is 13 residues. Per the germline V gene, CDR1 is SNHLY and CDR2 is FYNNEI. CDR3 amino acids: CASVQGVGNTIYF. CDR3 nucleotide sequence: TGTGCCAGCGTACAGGGGGTTGGAAACACCATATATTTT.

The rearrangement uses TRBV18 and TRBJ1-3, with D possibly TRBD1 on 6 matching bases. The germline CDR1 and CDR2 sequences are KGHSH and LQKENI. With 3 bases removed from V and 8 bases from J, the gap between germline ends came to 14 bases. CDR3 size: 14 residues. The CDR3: CASSPPTGSDTIYF. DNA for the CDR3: TGTGCCAGCTCACCCCCGACAGGCTCGGACACCATATATTTT.

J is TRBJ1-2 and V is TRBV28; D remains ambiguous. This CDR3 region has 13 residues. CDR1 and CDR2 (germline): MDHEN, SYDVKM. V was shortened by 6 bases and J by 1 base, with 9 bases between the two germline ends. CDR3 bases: TGTGCCAGCAGCCTGACACATAACTATGGCTACACCTTC. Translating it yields CASSLTHNYGYTF.

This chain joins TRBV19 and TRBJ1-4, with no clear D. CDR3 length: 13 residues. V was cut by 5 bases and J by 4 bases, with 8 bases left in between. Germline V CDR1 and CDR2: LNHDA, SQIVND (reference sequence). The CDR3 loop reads CASSGQRNEKLFF. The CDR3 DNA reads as TGTGCCAGTAGTGGGCAACGTAATGAAAAACTGTTTTTT.

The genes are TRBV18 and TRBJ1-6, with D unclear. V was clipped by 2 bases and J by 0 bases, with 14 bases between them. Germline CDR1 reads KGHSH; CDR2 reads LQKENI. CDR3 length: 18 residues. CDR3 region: CASSPISTSSSYNSPLHF. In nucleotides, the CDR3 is TGTGCCAGCTCACCAATCTCGACATCCAGCTCCTATAATTCACCCCTCCACTTT.

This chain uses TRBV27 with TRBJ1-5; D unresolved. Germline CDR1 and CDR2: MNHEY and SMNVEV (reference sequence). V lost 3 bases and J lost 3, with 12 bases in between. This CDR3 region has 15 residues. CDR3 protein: CASSFSLSHNQPQHF. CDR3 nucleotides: TGTGCCAGCAGTTTCAGTCTGTCCCACAATCAGCCCCAGCATTTT.

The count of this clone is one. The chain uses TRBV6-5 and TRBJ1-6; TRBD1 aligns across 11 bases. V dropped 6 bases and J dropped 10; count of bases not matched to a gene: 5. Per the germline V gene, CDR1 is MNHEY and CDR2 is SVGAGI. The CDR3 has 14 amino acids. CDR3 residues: CASRQDRGLSPLHF. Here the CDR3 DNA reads TGTGCCAGCAGACAGGACAGGGGGCTGTCACCCCTCCACTTT.

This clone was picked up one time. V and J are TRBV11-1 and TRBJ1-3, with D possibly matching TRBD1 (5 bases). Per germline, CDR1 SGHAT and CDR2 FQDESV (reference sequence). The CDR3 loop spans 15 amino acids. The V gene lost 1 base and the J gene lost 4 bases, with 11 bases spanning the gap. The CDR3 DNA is TGTGCCAGCAGCTTAGACCAGGGCGGCGGAAACACCATATATTTT. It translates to CASSLDQGGGNTIYF.

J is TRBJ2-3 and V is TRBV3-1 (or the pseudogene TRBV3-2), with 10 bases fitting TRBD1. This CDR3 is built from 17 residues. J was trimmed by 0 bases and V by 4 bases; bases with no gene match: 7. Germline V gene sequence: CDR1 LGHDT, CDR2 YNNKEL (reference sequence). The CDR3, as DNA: TGTGCCAGCAGCCGTGCGACAGGGGGCACTAGCACAGATACGCAGTATTTT. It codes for CASSRATGGTSTDTQYF.

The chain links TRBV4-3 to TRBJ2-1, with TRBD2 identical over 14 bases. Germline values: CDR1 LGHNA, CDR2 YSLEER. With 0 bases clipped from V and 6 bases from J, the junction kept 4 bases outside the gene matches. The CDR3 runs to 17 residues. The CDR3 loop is CASSQDTGLAGANEQFF. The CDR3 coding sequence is TGCGCCAGCAGCCAAGATACGGGACTAGCGGGAGCCAATGAGCAGTTCTTC.

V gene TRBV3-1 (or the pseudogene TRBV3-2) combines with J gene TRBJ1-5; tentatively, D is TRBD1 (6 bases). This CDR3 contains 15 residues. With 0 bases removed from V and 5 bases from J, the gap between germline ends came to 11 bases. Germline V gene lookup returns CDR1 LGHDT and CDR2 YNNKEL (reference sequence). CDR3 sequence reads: CASSQDGTRDQPQHF. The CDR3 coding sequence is TGTGCCAGCAGCCAAGACGGGACACGAGATCAGCCCCAGCATTTT.

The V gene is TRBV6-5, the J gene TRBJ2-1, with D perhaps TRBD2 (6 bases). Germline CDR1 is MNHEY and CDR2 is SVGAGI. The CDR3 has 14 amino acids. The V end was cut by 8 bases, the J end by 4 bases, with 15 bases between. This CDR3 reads CASSPRDPYNEQFF. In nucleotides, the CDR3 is TGTGCCAGCTCCCCGCGGGACCCATACAATGAGCAGTTCTTC.

The CDR3 nucleotides read TGTGCCAGCAGTTTATACGACAGGCCGGAGTTGACCTTC. It codes for CASSLYDRPELTF. The J gene is TRBJ1-2, the V gene TRBV28; tentative D call: TRBD1 (6 bases). This CDR3 contains 13 residues. The ends were cut back, 1 base at V and 14 bases at J, with 17 bases in the middle. Per germline, CDR1 MDHEN and CDR2 SYDVKM.

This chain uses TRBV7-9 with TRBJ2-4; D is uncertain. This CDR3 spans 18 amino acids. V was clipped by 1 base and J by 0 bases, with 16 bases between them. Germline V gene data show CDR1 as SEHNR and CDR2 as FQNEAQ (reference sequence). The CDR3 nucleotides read TGTGCCAGCAGCTTAGAAGCCGTCACCTCACTAGCCAAAAACATTCAGTACTTC. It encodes CASSLEAVTSLAKNIQYF.

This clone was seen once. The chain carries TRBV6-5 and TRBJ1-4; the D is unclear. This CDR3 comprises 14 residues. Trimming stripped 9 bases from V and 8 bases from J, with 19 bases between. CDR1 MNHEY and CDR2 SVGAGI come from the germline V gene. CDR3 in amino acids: CASRRGGQWEKLFF. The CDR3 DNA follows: TGTGCCAGTAGGAGAGGAGGGCAGTGGGAAAAACTGTTTTTT.

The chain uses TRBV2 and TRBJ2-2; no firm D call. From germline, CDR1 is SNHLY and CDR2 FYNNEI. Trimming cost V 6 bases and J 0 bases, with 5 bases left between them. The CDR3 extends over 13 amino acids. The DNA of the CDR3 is TGTGCCAGCAGAGCAACGAACACCGGGGAGCTGTTTTTT. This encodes CASRATNTGELFF. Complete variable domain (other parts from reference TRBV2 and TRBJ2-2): EPEVTQTPSHQVTQMGQEVILRCVPISNHLYFYWYRQILGQKVEFLVSFYNNEISEKSEIFDDQFSVERPDGSNFTLKIRSTKLEDSAMYFCASRATNTGELFFGEGSRLTVL.

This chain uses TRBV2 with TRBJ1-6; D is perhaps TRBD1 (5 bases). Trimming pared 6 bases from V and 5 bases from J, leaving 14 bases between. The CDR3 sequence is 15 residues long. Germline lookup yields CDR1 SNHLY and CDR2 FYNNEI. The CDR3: CASRDTPKNNSPLHF. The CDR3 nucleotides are TGTGCCAGCAGGGACACCCCGAAGAATAATTCACCCCTCCACTTT.

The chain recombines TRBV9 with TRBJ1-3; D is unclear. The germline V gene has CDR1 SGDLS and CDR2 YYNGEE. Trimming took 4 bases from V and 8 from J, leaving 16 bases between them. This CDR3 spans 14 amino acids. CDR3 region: CASSLGTFGDTIYF. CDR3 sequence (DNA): TGTGCCAGCAGCCTCGGAACGTTCGGGGACACCATATATTTT.

The chain's CDR3 is CASSEGRTGGKEQYF. CDR3 coding DNA: TGTGCCAGCAGCGAAGGACGGACAGGGGGCAAGGAGCAGTACTTC. V and J are TRBV11-2 and TRBJ2-7, with 11 bases lining up with TRBD1. This CDR3 comprises 15 residues. In germline, CDR1 is SGHAT, CDR2 FQNNGV. V shed 5 bases and J 7 bases; nucleotides not matched to a gene: 10. Combining the CDR3 with reference TRBV11-2 and TRBJ2-7 gives the whole variable domain EAGVAQSPRYKIIEKRQSVAFWCNPISGHATLYWYQQILGQGPKLLIQFQNNGVVDDSQLPKDRFSAERLKGVDSTLKIQPAKLEDSAVYLCASSEGRTGGKEQYFGPGTRLTVT.

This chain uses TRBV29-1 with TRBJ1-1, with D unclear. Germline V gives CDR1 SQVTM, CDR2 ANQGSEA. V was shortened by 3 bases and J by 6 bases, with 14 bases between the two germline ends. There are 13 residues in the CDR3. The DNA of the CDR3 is TGCAGCGTTGATTTGGGGAGGGTAGCTGAAGCTTTCTTT. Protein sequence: CSVDLGRVAEAFF. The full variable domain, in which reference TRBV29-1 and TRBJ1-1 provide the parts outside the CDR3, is SAVISQKPSRDICQRGTSLTIQCQVDSQVTMMFWYRQQPGQSLTLIATANQGSEATYESGFVIDKFPISRPNLTFSTLTVSNMSPEDSSIYLCSVDLGRVAEAFFGQGTRLTVV.

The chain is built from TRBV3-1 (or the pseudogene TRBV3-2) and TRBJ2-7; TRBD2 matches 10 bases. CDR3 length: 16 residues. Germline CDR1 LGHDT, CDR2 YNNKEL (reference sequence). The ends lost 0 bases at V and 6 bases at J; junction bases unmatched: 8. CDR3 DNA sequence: TGTGCCAGCAGCCAAGATCGACCGAGCGGGAGGGTCGAGCAGTACTTC. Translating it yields CASSQDRPSGRVEQYF.

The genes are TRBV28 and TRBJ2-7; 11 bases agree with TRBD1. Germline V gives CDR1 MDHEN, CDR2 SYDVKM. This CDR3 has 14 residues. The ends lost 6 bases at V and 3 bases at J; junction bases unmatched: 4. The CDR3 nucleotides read TGTGCCAGCAGCCGCGGGACAGGGGGCTACGAGCAGTACTTC. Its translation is CASSRGTGGYEQYF.

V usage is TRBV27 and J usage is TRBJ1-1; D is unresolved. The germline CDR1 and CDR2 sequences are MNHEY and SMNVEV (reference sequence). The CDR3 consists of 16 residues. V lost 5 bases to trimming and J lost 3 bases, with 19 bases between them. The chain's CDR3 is CASSLLRSRNYTEAFF. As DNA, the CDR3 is TGTGCCAGCAGTCTACTAAGATCAAGAAATTACACTGAAGCTTTCTTT.

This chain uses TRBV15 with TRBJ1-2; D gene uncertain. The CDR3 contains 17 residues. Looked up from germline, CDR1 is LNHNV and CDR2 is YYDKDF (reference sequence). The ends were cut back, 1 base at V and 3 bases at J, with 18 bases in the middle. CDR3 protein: CATSRGVRGPWDYGYTF. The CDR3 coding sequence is TGTGCCACCAGCAGAGGGGTGAGAGGCCCGTGGGACTATGGCTACACCTTC.

The CDR3 region has the DNA TGTGCCATCAGTGAGTCTCACAGGCTTACTGAAGCTTTCTTT. Protein sequence: CAISESHRLTEAFF. The chain uses TRBV10-3 and TRBJ1-1, with D tentatively TRBD1 (5 bases). Germline V gives CDR1 ENHRY, CDR2 SYGVKD. The CDR3 extends over 14 amino acids. V gave up 0 bases and J gave up 5 bases, with 10 bases separating them.

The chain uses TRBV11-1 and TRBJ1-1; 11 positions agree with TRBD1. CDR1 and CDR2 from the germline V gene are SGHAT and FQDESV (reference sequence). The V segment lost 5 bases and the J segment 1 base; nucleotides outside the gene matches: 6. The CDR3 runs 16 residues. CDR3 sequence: CASSAGTGGTNTEAFF. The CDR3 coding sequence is TGTGCCAGCAGCGCTGGGACAGGGGGGACGAACACTGAAGCTTTCTTT.

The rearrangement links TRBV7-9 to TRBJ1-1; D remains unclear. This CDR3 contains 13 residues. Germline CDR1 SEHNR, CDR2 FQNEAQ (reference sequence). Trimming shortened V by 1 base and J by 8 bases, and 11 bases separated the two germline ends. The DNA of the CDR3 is TGTGCCAGCAGCTTAGATCCGGGTGGGGAAGCTTTCTTT. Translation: CASSLDPGGEAFF.

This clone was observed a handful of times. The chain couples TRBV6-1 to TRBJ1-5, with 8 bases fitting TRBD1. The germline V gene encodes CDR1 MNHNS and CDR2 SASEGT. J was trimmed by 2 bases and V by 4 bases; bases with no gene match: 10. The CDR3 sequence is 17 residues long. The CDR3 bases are TGTGCCAGCAGTGCAGCGACAGGGGTCTGGGGCAATCAGCCCCAGCATTTT. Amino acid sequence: CASSAATGVWGNQPQHF.

CDR3 residues: CASSESPGYYNSPLHF. The CDR3 DNA sequence: TGCGCCAGCAGTGAGTCGCCAGGTTACTATAATTCACCCCTCCACTTT. This chain uses TRBV10-2 with TRBJ1-6; D is uncertain. V was shortened by 0 bases and J by 3 bases, with 9 bases between the two germline ends. CDR3 length: 16 amino acids. CDR1 is WSHSY, CDR2 SAAADI, per germline.

The CDR3 protein is CASSPTPMNTEAFF. CDR3 DNA: TGTGCCAGCAGTCCGACACCCATGAACACTGAAGCTTTCTTT. The rearrangement joins TRBV27 to TRBJ1-1; D is uncertain. Trimming left V 5 bases short and J 0 bases short, with 10 bases between. Germline-derived CDR1 and CDR2 are MNHEY and SMNVEV (reference sequence). CDR3 size: 14 residues.

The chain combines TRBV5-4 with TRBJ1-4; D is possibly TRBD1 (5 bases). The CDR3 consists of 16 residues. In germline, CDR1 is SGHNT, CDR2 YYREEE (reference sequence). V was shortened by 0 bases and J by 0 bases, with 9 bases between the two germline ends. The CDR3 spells CASSLGGVATNEKLFF. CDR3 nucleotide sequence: TGTGCCAGCAGCTTGGGGGGGGTAGCAACTAATGAAAAACTGTTTTTT.